The 8 T cell receptor beta chains given below trace back to one sample, sequenced in a study of T cell responses to AZD1222 COVID-19 vaccine. The table came from immunoSEQ multiplex PCR; TCRdb's copy has only in-frame clones and leaves some out. This table has 100,000 to 130,000 clones, around nine tenths appearing once. The source was peripheral blood, collected 28 days after the second AZD1222 dose. Receptors originate from an adult who received the AZD1222 COVID-19 vaccine.

This chain joins TRBV6-5 and TRBJ1-1, with TRBD1 as a possible D gene (5 bases). V dropped 7 bases and J dropped 6 bases, with 9 bases sitting between them. This CDR3 spans 11 amino acids. The V gene's germline CDR1 is MNHEY and CDR2 SVGAGI. CDR3 protein: CASISGAEAFF. CDR3 DNA sequence: TGTGCCAGCATCTCGGGGGCTGAAGCTTTCTTT.

The chain joins TRBV5-1 to TRBJ2-3; 8 bases align to TRBD2. Trimming cost V 2 bases and J 3 bases; bases outside gene matches: 5. CDR3 length: 15 residues. Germline CDR1 reads SGHRS; CDR2 reads YFSETQ. In DNA, the CDR3 is TGCGCCAGCAGCTTTTTACTAGCGGAGACAGATACGCAGTATTTT. Its protein product is CASSFLLAETDTQYF.

This chain connects TRBV10-1 to TRBJ2-1; 10 bases line up with TRBD1. V shed 4 bases, J shed 4 bases, and the junction held 1 base outside the gene matches. The CDR3 runs 14 residues. Germline-derived CDR1 and CDR2 are WNHNN and SYGVQD (reference sequence). CDR3 residues: CASSVGQGYNEQFF. The CDR3 DNA follows: TGCGCCAGCAGTGTGGGACAGGGGTACAATGAGCAGTTCTTC.

V and J are TRBV6-5 and TRBJ1-1; D ambiguous. Germline-derived CDR1 and CDR2 are MNHEY and SVGAGI. CDR3 length: 11 residues. V gave up 11 bases and J gave up 1 base, with 8 bases separating them. Written as DNA, the CDR3 is TGTGCCTCTCGGGGGAACACTGAAGCTTTCTTT. Protein product: CASRGNTEAFF.

The chain employs TRBV12-3 or TRBV12-4 and TRBJ1-2; D possibly corresponds to TRBD1 (6 bases). Trimming stripped 3 bases from V and 6 bases from J, with 11 bases between. CDR3 length equals 13 residues. CDR3 region: CASSFQGTNGYTF. In nucleotides, the CDR3 is TGTGCCAGCAGTTTCCAGGGGACTAATGGCTACACCTTC.

V gene TRBV19 combines with J gene TRBJ1-1; 8 positions match TRBD1. The CDR3 is 13 amino acids. Germline V gene lookup returns CDR1 LNHDA and CDR2 SQIVND (reference sequence). Losses at the gene ends were 6 bases for V and 5 bases for J; bases not matched to a gene: 5. The CDR3 loop reads CASSDRGKTEAFF. The CDR3, as DNA: TGTGCCAGTAGCGACAGGGGAAAAACTGAAGCTTTCTTT.

The chain employs TRBV7-2 and TRBJ1-5; D not resolved. The V and J ends lost 0 bases and 0 bases respectively, with 6 bases between them. There are 15 residues in the CDR3. Germline V gene data show CDR1 as SGHTA and CDR2 as FQGNSA. The DNA of the CDR3 is TGTGCCAGCAGCTTAGCAGGAAATAGCAATCAGCCCCAGCATTTT. This codes for CASSLAGNSNQPQHF.

V is TRBV5-5 and J is TRBJ2-7; TRBD2 matches at 10 bases. V shed 2 bases and J 0 bases; nucleotides not matched to a gene: 2. The CDR3 is made up of 15 amino acids. The germline CDR1 and CDR2 sequences are SGHKS and YYEKEE (reference sequence). The CDR3 reads CASSLAGGSSYEQYF. The CDR3 DNA reads TGTGCCAGCAGCTTAGCGGGAGGGTCCTCCTACGAGCAGTACTTC.